This TCR beta chain was identified in a study of T cell responses to AZD1222 COVID-19 vaccine. This CDR3 is 14 amino acids long. Looked up from germline, CDR1 is KGHSH and CDR2 is LQKENI. The ends were cut back, 3 bases at V and 1 base at J, with 9 bases in the middle. Measured with immunoSEQ multiplex PCR; TCRdb has only the in-frame clones, and not every one. The sample consists of around 160,000 clones, 91% of them appearing once. The sequence derives from an adult in good health. Source: peripheral blood, taken on day 0 of AZD1222 vaccination. The rearrangement uses TRBV18 and TRBJ1-1; a weak D match, TRBD1 (5 bases). The chain's CDR3 is CASSPTGENTEAFF. The CDR3 nucleotides are TGTGCCAGCTCACCTACAGGCGAGAACACTGAAGCTTTCTTT.